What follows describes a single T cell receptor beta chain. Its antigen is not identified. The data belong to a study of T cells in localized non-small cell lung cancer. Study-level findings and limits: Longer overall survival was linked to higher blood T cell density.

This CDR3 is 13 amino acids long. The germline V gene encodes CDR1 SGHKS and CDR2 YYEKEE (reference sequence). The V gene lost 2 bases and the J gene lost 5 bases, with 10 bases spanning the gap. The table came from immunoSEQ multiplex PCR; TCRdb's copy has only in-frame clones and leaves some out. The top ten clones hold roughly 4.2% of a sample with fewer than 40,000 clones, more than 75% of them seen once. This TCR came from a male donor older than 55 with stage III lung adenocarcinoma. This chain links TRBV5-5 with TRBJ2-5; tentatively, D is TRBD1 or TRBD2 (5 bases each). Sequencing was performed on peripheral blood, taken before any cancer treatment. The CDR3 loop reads CASSLGDGETQYF. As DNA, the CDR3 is TGTGCCAGCAGCTTAGGGGACGGGGAGACCCAGTACTTC.